This T cell receptor (beta chain) was sequenced during a study of blood T cell repertoires in COVID-19. Method: immunoSEQ multiplex PCR; TCRdb's copy keeps in-frame clones and lacks some. The sample lists around 70,000 clones; roughly nine tenths were seen once. Germline values: CDR1 SGHRS, CDR2 YFSETQ. Trimming left V 0 bases short and J 0 bases short, with 10 bases between. The CDR3 has 16 residues. The receptor comes from a middle-aged man with acute or convalescent COVID-19. Material for sequencing was peripheral blood. J is TRBJ1-3 and V is TRBV5-1, with D tentatively TRBD1 (5 bases). Here the CDR3 reads CASSLGQSISGNTIYF. In DNA form, the CDR3 reads TGCGCCAGCAGCTTGGGACAGTCTATCTCTGGAAACACCATATATTTT.